This passage covers 25 T cell receptor beta chains from one sample sequenced in a study of T cell responses to AZD1222 COVID-19 vaccine. The data were produced by immunoSEQ multiplex PCR, yet TCRdb's version contains in-frame clones alone and is incomplete. The data contain 90,000 or so clones, about 92% of them seen just once; the ten biggest clones take up over 4%. The sequenced sample was peripheral blood, obtained 28 days after the second AZD1222 dose. The receptors were gathered from an adult who received the AZD1222 COVID-19 vaccine.

V gene TRBV7-9 combines with J gene TRBJ2-3; 14 nucleotides align to TRBD2. The CDR3 totals 16 residues. After removal of 4 bases from V and 3 bases from J, the junction contained 3 bases not matched to a gene. Germline-derived CDR1 and CDR2 are SEHNR and FQNEAQ (reference sequence). CDR3 amino acids: CASSSRLAGGTDTQYF. The CDR3 DNA reads TGTGCCAGCAGCTCTCGACTAGCGGGGGGGACAGATACGCAGTATTTT.

The chain employs TRBV4-3 and TRBJ2-7; the D gene is possibly TRBD1 (7 bases). Trimming removed 2 bases at V and 0 bases at J, with 17 bases between. There are 17 residues in the CDR3. CDR1 is LGHNA and CDR2 is YSLEER in the germline V gene. This CDR3 is CASSQNQGGRSSYEQYF. The CDR3 bases are TGCGCCAGCAGCCAAAACCAGGGGGGTAGGAGCTCCTACGAGCAGTACTTC.

The gene calls are TRBV7-3 and TRBJ2-1; D might be TRBD2 (6 bases). V dropped 0 bases and J dropped 0 bases, with 12 bases sitting between them. CDR1 SGHTA and CDR2 FQGTGA come from the germline V gene. The CDR3 has 17 residues. This CDR3 reads CASSLTPAGSSYNEQFF. CDR3 sequence (DNA): TGTGCCAGCAGCTTAACCCCTGCGGGGAGCTCCTACAATGAGCAGTTCTTC.

The CDR3 region has the DNA TGTGCCAGCAGCTTAACGCACAGAAGCTCCTACAATGAGCAGTTCTTC. This gives the protein CASSLTHRSSYNEQFF. This chain joins TRBV7-3 and TRBJ2-1; D is undetermined. The germline V gene has CDR1 SGHTA and CDR2 FQGTGA. The CDR3 consists of 16 residues. Trimming pared 0 bases from V and 0 bases from J, leaving 9 bases between.

The rearrangement uses TRBV6-5 and TRBJ1-5, with unresolved D. CDR3 length: 12 amino acids. CDR1 MNHEY and CDR2 SVGAGI come from the germline V gene. The V gene lost 5 bases and the J gene lost 6 bases, with 8 bases spanning the gap. The DNA of the CDR3 is TGTGCCAGCAGTACCTTCGGTCAGCCCCAGCATTTT. Protein product: CASSTFGQPQHF.

This chain connects TRBV9 to TRBJ2-3; 9 bases are a match to TRBD2. The CDR3 is 18 residues long. J gave up 4 bases and V 0 bases, and 12 bases lay outside the gene matches. Per germline, CDR1 SGDLS and CDR2 YYNGEE. The chain's CDR3 is CASSVAPRGGAVADTQYF. CDR3 nucleotide sequence: TGTGCCAGCAGCGTAGCTCCCCGCGGGGGGGCCGTCGCAGATACGCAGTATTTT.

Only one count was recorded for this clone. One junction end disagrees with the germline gene, perhaps due to a read error. The chain carries TRBV9 and TRBJ2-4; TRBD1 agrees at 11 bases. This CDR3 comprises 12 residues. Germline lookup yields CDR1 SGDLS and CDR2 YYNGEE. The CDR3 nucleotides are TGTGCCAGCAGCCCTGAACCGGGACAGGGGGGGTTC. Its protein is CASSPEPGQGGF. Complete variable domain (other parts from reference TRBV9 and TRBJ2-4): DSGVTQTPKHLITATGQRVTLRCSPRSGDLSVYWYQQSLDQGLQFLIQYYNGEERAKGNILERFSAQQFPDLHSELNLSSLELGDSALYFCASSPEPGQGGFGAGTRLSVL.

Only one count was recorded for this clone. The chain's CDR3 is CASSSLAAAQETQYF. The CDR3 nucleotides are TGTGCCAGCAGTTCACTAGCGGCGGCACAAGAGACCCAGTACTTC. V and J are TRBV6-5 and TRBJ2-5; 8 nucleotides match TRBD2. V lost 4 bases and J lost 2; bases outside the gene matches: 6. Germline CDR1 MNHEY, CDR2 SVGAGI. The CDR3 consists of 15 residues.

The chain employs TRBV6-5 and TRBJ1-2; a weak D match, TRBD1 (6 bases). Trimming removed 5 bases from V and 1 base from J, with 8 bases in between. The CDR3 is 13 residues long. Germline values: CDR1 MNHEY, CDR2 SVGAGI. CDR3 sequence: CASSKGGNYGYTF. As DNA, the CDR3 is TGTGCCAGCAGTAAGGGGGGTAACTATGGCTACACCTTC.

This clone came up once. The chain carries TRBV5-5 and TRBJ2-7, with TRBD1 matching 7 bases. The germline CDR1 and CDR2 sequences are SGHKS and YYEKEE (reference sequence). The CDR3 covers 15 residues. V was clipped by 3 bases and J by 4 bases; unmatched bases: 10. CDR3: CASSWDSMSIYEQYV. The CDR3 DNA is TGTGCCAGCAGCTGGGACAGTATGAGCATTTACGAGCAGTACGTC.

The chain carries TRBV14 and TRBJ2-2; D is uncertain. The CDR3 is 16 residues long. Trimming took off 0 bases at V and 6 bases at J, with 14 bases between the two ends. The germline V gene encodes CDR1 SGHDN and CDR2 FVKESK. CDR3 sequence reads: CASSQDRGTIAGELFF. CDR3 DNA sequence: TGTGCCAGCAGCCAAGATCGTGGCACTATAGCCGGGGAGCTGTTTTTT.

The chain employs TRBV9 and TRBJ1-2; TRBD1 is a possible D gene (5 bases). This CDR3 is built from 17 residues. The V end lost 3 bases, the J end lost 4 bases, and 22 bases lay between the germline ends. Germline lookup yields CDR1 SGDLS and CDR2 YYNGEE. The CDR3 DNA reads as TGTGCCAGCAGCGGAACGACAGAGCTTCGTAGTTCCTATGGCTACACCTTC. Its translation is CASSGTTELRSSYGYTF.

The chain combines TRBV2 with TRBJ2-3, with D tentatively TRBD1 (6 bases). V lost 2 bases and J lost 0, with 9 bases in between. The length of the CDR3 is 15 residues. Germline CDR1 reads SNHLY; CDR2 reads FYNNEI. CDR3 protein: CASSETGISTDTQYF. Here the CDR3 DNA reads TGTGCCAGCAGTGAAACAGGGATTAGCACAGATACGCAGTATTTT. Filled out from reference TRBV2 and TRBJ2-3, the complete variable domain reads EPEVTQTPSHQVTQMGQEVILRCVPISNHLYFYWYRQILGQKVEFLVSFYNNEISEKSEIFDDQFSVERPDGSNFTLKIRSTKLEDSAMYFCASSETGISTDTQYFGPGTRLTVL.

The chain joins TRBV18 to TRBJ2-7, with 7 nucleotides matching TRBD1. Germline CDR1 KGHSH, CDR2 LQKENI. J was trimmed by 5 bases and V by 1 base; bases with no gene match: 2. This CDR3 has 13 residues. The CDR3 sequence: CASSPRQGDEQYV. The CDR3 region has the DNA TGTGCCAGCTCACCACGACAGGGAGACGAGCAGTACGTC.

The gene calls are TRBV28 and TRBJ1-5; D possibly corresponds to TRBD1 (6 bases). CDR3 length equals 14 residues. V was clipped by 6 bases and J by 4 bases, with 13 bases between them. Germline loops: CDR1 MDHEN, CDR2 SYDVKM. CDR3 nucleotides: TGTGCCAGCAGAAATAGGGGGTGGAATCAGCCCCAGCATTTT. Translating it yields CASRNRGWNQPQHF.

The rearrangement uses TRBV10-1 and TRBJ1-1; TRBD1 agrees at 10 bases. The germline CDR1 and CDR2 sequences are WNHNN and SYGVQD (reference sequence). The ends lost 2 bases at V and 5 bases at J; junction bases unmatched: 5. This CDR3 is 15 amino acids long. CDR3 sequence: CASSETRTGGTEAFF. The CDR3 DNA reads as TGCGCCAGCAGTGAGACCCGGACAGGGGGGACTGAAGCTTTCTTT.

This clone was seen a handful of times. The DNA for the CDR3 is TGTGCCAGCAGCTTAGCGGGACTAGCGGGGCAAGAGACCCAGTACTTC. Its translation is CASSLAGLAGQETQYF. V usage is TRBV7-6 and J usage is TRBJ2-5, with TRBD2 matching 13 bases. J gave up 2 bases and V 0 bases, and 0 bases lay outside the gene matches. The CDR3 sequence is 16 residues long. CDR1 and CDR2 from the germline V gene are SGHVS and FNYEAQ.

V and J are TRBV27 and TRBJ1-6; TRBD1 agrees at 10 bases. With V trimmed by 3 bases and J by 9 bases, 5 bases remained unmatched. CDR3 length equals 15 residues. Germline lookup yields CDR1 MNHEY and CDR2 SMNVEV (reference sequence). The CDR3 DNA reads as TGTGCCAGCAGTTTGGGACAGGGGATCGGTTCACCCCTCCACTTT. As protein: CASSLGQGIGSPLHF.

The J gene is TRBJ2-7, the V gene TRBV2, with TRBD1 as a possible D gene (5 bases). CDR1 is SNHLY and CDR2 is FYNNEI in the germline V gene. This CDR3 contains 13 residues. V lost 1 base and J lost 3, with 7 bases in between. CDR3 coding DNA: TGTGCCAGCAGTGAAGTAACAGGCTACGAGCAGTACTTC. Its protein product is CASSEVTGYEQYF.

V is TRBV4-1 and J is TRBJ1-6; the D is unclear. V dropped 1 base and J dropped 4 bases, with 8 bases sitting between them. The CDR3 consists of 15 residues. CDR1 and CDR2 (germline): MGHRA, YSYEKL. CDR3 residues: CASSQGRSYNSPLHF. The CDR3 DNA reads TGCGCCAGCAGCCAAGGACGGAGTTATAATTCACCCCTCCACTTT.

In nucleotides, the CDR3 is TGTGCCAGCAGCCGTCCCATACCGGGACTAGCCAACACCGGGGAGCTGTTTTTT. Translation gives CASSRPIPGLANTGELFF. The chain recombines TRBV7-8 with TRBJ2-2; 9 bases line up with TRBD2. The V gene's germline CDR1 is SGHVS and CDR2 FQNEAQ. V gave up 5 bases and J gave up 2 bases; unmatched junction bases: 12. The CDR3 loop spans 18 amino acids.

The rearrangement joins TRBV9 to TRBJ1-6; D gene uncertain. The CDR3 contains 18 residues. CDR1 is SGDLS, CDR2 YYNGEE, per germline. The V gene lost 0 bases and the J gene lost 3 bases, with 16 bases spanning the gap. The CDR3 is CASSVVRSGSFYNSPLHF. Here the CDR3 DNA reads TGTGCCAGCAGCGTAGTTCGTTCGGGCAGTTTCTATAATTCACCCCTCCACTTT.

The chain carries TRBV27 and TRBJ2-1; D is possibly TRBD2 (6 bases). Per the germline V gene, CDR1 is MNHEY and CDR2 is SMNVEV (reference sequence). The CDR3 has 14 residues. V was shortened by 6 bases and J by 6 bases, with 15 bases between the two germline ends. CDR3 in DNA: TGTGCCAGCAGCCCCCCGGGGGTCTCCAATGAGCAGTTCTTC. It encodes CASSPPGVSNEQFF.

This clone was counted once. The rearrangement uses TRBV19 and TRBJ1-5, with D possibly matching TRBD1 (5 bases). There are 15 residues in the CDR3. CDR1 is LNHDA and CDR2 is SQIVND in the germline V gene (reference sequence). V was pared by 5 bases and J by 0 bases, with 11 bases between. The CDR3 protein is CASSLRDRSNQPQHF. CDR3 DNA: TGTGCCAGTAGTCTTCGGGACCGTAGCAATCAGCCCCAGCATTTT.

CDR3 sequence reads: CASSGTGSYEQYF. The CDR3 nucleotides read TGTGCCAGCAGCGGAACAGGGAGCTACGAGCAGTACTTC. The rearrangement joins TRBV9 to TRBJ2-7; D perhaps matches TRBD1 (6 bases). The CDR3 totals 13 residues. Trimming stripped 3 bases from V and 3 bases from J, with 10 bases between. Germline V gene lookup returns CDR1 SGDLS and CDR2 YYNGEE.